Below are 26 T cell receptor beta chains sequenced from a single sample in a study of siplizumab effects on memory and regulatory T cells. The method was immunoSEQ multiplex PCR; TCRdb's version includes in-frame clones alone and lacks a portion of them. The sample contains under 100,000 clones, 85% to 95% of which appear only once. The specimen was non-Treg CD4+ T cells sorted from blood. The receptors were gathered from a human donor in good health.

This sequence joins TRBV27 and TRBJ2-7; D is undetermined. In germline, CDR1 is MNHEY, CDR2 SMNVEV (reference sequence). Between the trimmed V and J ends, which lost 4 bases and 3 bases, there was a span of 28 bases. The CDR3 has 19 amino acids. CDR3 region: CASSYRNSGWVLKGYEQYF. The CDR3 nucleotides read TGTGCCAGCAGTTACCGGAACAGTGGATGGGTACTAAAGGGCTACGAGCAGTACTTC.

The chain carries TRBV5-4 and TRBJ1-1; D uncertain. The germline gives CDR1 SGHNT, CDR2 YYREEE (reference sequence). The CDR3 length is 14 residues. Trimming stripped 0 bases from V and 2 bases from J, with 8 bases between. For the CDR3, the DNA is TGTGCCAGCAGCTTGGGGGTTCGAAACACTGAAGCTTTCTTT. It yields the protein CASSLGVRNTEAFF.

Note on this clone: Other DNA variants within this sample encode the same CDR3. The CDR3 loop reads CASSLSRSYEQYF. CDR3 DNA: TGTGCCAGCAGTTTATCCCGGTCCTACGAGCAGTACTTC. J is TRBJ2-7 and V is TRBV11-3; no reliable D call. Germline assignment: CDR1 SGHNT and CDR2 YENEEA. CDR3 length: 13 residues. V was shortened by 6 bases and J by 1 base, with 10 bases between the two germline ends.

This clone was seen once. The rearrangement links TRBV18 to TRBJ2-2; D may be TRBD1 (5 bases). Trimming stripped 6 bases from V and 2 bases from J, with 19 bases between. From germline, CDR1 is KGHSH and CDR2 LQKENI. The length of the CDR3 is 17 residues. The CDR3 reads CASSDINRVSNTGELFF. Written as DNA, the CDR3 is TGTGCCAGCTCGGACATAAATCGAGTCTCCAACACCGGGGAGCTGTTTTTT.

A few counts support this clone. This chain connects TRBV2 to TRBJ1-5; D remains unclear. The CDR3 runs 13 residues. Germline CDR1 SNHLY, CDR2 FYNNEI. V lost 6 bases and J 3 bases, leaving 9 bases between the germline ends. For the CDR3, the DNA is TGTGCCAGCAGGAAGGCAGCCAATCAGCCCCAGCATTTT. Its protein is CASRKAANQPQHF.

The CDR3 bases are TGTGCCAGCAGCTTAAAACTAGCGGGAATTGGGGGGACCCGCAATGAGCAGTTCTTC. Translating gives CASSLKLAGIGGTRNEQFF. The chain couples TRBV11-2 to TRBJ2-1, with TRBD2 identical over 10 bases. V was clipped by 2 bases and J by 6 bases; unmatched bases: 16. This CDR3 comprises 19 residues. Germline CDR1 reads SGHAT; CDR2 reads FQNNGV. Drawing the rest from reference TRBV11-2 and TRBJ2-1, the complete variable domain is EAGVAQSPRYKIIEKRQSVAFWCNPISGHATLYWYQQILGQGPKLLIQFQNNGVVDDSQLPKDRFSAERLKGVDSTLKIQPAKLEDSAVYLCASSLKLAGIGGTRNEQFFGPGTRLTVL.

The rearrangement links TRBV5-4 to TRBJ1-3; the D is unclear. Germline V gene data show CDR1 as SGHNT and CDR2 as YYREEE (reference sequence). The CDR3 loop spans 17 amino acids. Between the trimmed V and J ends, which lost 0 bases and 0 bases, there was a span of 13 bases. CDR3 bases: TGTGCCAGCAGCTTGGTATCAGCTCGACACTCTGGAAACACCATATATTTT. As protein: CASSLVSARHSGNTIYF.

The rearrangement uses TRBV11-2 and TRBJ2-7; 10 nucleotides match TRBD2. The CDR3 consists of 15 residues. CDR1 and CDR2 (germline): SGHAT, FQNNGV. V lost 5 bases to trimming and J lost 3 bases; unmatched junction nucleotides: 7. The CDR3 nucleotides read TGTGCCAGCAGCCCCCGACTAGCGGGCTACTACGAGCAGTACTTC. Protein: CASSPRLAGYYEQYF.

The rearrangement joins TRBV19 to TRBJ2-1, with D tentatively TRBD2 (5 bases). Germline lookup yields CDR1 LNHDA and CDR2 SQIVND (reference sequence). V lost 7 bases and J 0 bases, leaving 7 bases between the germline ends. The CDR3 runs 13 residues. Written as DNA, the CDR3 is TGTGCCAGTACGGGAAGCTCCTACAATGAGCAGTTCTTC. This encodes CASTGSSYNEQFF. Together with reference TRBV19 and TRBJ2-1, the CDR3 gives the full variable domain: DGGITQSPKYLFRKEGQNVTLSCEQNLNHDAMYWYRQDPGQGLRLIYYSQIVNDFQKGDIAEGYSVSREKKESFPLTVTSAQKNPTAFYLCASTGSSYNEQFFGPGTRLTVL.

The chain is built from TRBV2 and TRBJ1-2; maybe TRBD1 (5 bases). CDR3 size: 14 residues. Germline values: CDR1 SNHLY, CDR2 FYNNEI. The germline V and J ends were trimmed by 6 bases and 8 bases, with 19 bases remaining between them. CDR3 region: CASSLSWGKGGYTF. CDR3 DNA sequence: TGTGCCAGCAGCCTCTCGTGGGGGAAGGGAGGCTACACCTTC. Drawing the rest from reference TRBV2 and TRBJ1-2, the complete variable domain is EPEVTQTPSHQVTQMGQEVILRCVPISNHLYFYWYRQILGQKVEFLVSFYNNEISEKSEIFDDQFSVERPDGSNFTLKIRSTKLEDSAMYFCASSLSWGKGGYTFGSGTRLTVV.

The chain links TRBV6-5 to TRBJ1-5; D unresolved. This CDR3 region has 14 residues. V shed 4 bases and J shed 0 bases, with 7 bases lying between them. From germline, CDR1 is MNHEY and CDR2 SVGAGI. For the CDR3, the DNA is TGTGCCAGCAGTTCCCGTAATAGCAATCAGCCCCAGCATTTT. It translates to CASSSRNSNQPQHF.

V usage is TRBV7-9 and J usage is TRBJ1-2, with 8 nucleotides matching TRBD1. CDR3 size: 13 residues. Germline V lookup: CDR1 SEHNR, CDR2 FQNEAQ (reference sequence). V lost 5 bases to trimming and J lost 4 bases; unmatched junction nucleotides: 3. The DNA for the CDR3 is TGTGCCAGCAGCCCAGACAGGGGCTATGGCTACACCTTC. Its translation is CASSPDRGYGYTF.

This clone was observed a single time. The chain links TRBV11-2 to TRBJ1-1; D not certain. Trimming removed 5 bases from V and 2 bases from J, with 15 bases in between. Germline values: CDR1 SGHAT, CDR2 FQNNGV. The CDR3 is 15 residues long. The CDR3 loop is CASSVTKATNTEAFF. The CDR3 bases are TGTGCCAGCAGCGTCACGAAGGCAACAAACACTGAAGCTTTCTTT. Full variable domain (missing parts from reference TRBV11-2 and TRBJ1-1): EAGVAQSPRYKIIEKRQSVAFWCNPISGHATLYWYQQILGQGPKLLIQFQNNGVVDDSQLPKDRFSAERLKGVDSTLKIQPAKLEDSAVYLCASSVTKATNTEAFFGQGTRLTVV.

The CDR3 here is CASSARQTDNEQFF. Written as DNA, the CDR3 is TGTGCCAGCAGCGCCCGACAGACAGACAATGAGCAGTTCTTC. V is TRBV9 and J is TRBJ2-1; possibly TRBD1 for D (5 bases). Trimming stripped 3 bases from V and 5 bases from J, with 12 bases between. Germline CDR1 is SGDLS and CDR2 is YYNGEE. CDR3 size: 14 residues.

This sequence joins TRBV29-1 and TRBJ2-1; possible D gene TRBD1, 7 bases. The CDR3 runs 13 residues. Germline V gene data show CDR1 as SQVTM and CDR2 as ANQGSEA. The V end was cut by 7 bases, the J end by 0 bases, with 10 bases between. The CDR3 region has the DNA TGCAGCGGCGGGACAGCCTCCTACAATGAGCAGTTCTTC. Translated: CSGGTASYNEQFF.

In this sample, this clone turned up once. The V and J genes are TRBV5-1 and TRBJ2-1; the D gene is possibly TRBD2 (6 bases). V was pared by 3 bases and J by 1 base, with 8 bases between. Germline loops: CDR1 SGHRS, CDR2 YFSETQ. This CDR3 spans 14 amino acids. Written as DNA, the CDR3 is TGCGCCAGCAGCTCTGGGAGGTCCTACAATGAGCAGTTCTTC. The encoded protein is CASSSGRSYNEQFF. Full variable domain (missing parts from reference TRBV5-1 and TRBJ2-1): KAGVTQTPRYLIKTRGQQVTLSCSPISGHRSVSWYQQTPGQGLQFLFEYFSETQRNKGNFPGRFSGRQFSNSRSEMNVSTLELGDSALYLCASSSGRSYNEQFFGPGTRLTVL.

CDR3 protein: CASSSPSREQYF. CDR3 in DNA: TGTGCCAGCAGTTCCCCCTCTCGCGAGCAGTACTTC. The rearrangement uses TRBV28 and TRBJ2-7; D gene unclear. The CDR3 extends over 12 amino acids. From germline, CDR1 is MDHEN and CDR2 SYDVKM. Trimming took 4 bases from V and 6 from J, leaving 10 bases between them.

This chain joins TRBV5-4 and TRBJ2-2; TRBD2 agrees at 10 bases. V lost 3 bases, J lost 6 bases, and 2 bases stayed unmatched. Germline loops: CDR1 SGHNT, CDR2 YYREEE (reference sequence). This CDR3 has 14 residues. CDR3 residues: CASSSSGRAGELFF. In DNA form, the CDR3 reads TGTGCCAGCAGCTCTAGCGGGAGAGCCGGGGAGCTGTTTTTT.

CDR3 sequence: CASSENRDLYNEQFF. CDR3 bases: TGTGCCAGCAGTGAAAACAGGGATTTGTACAATGAGCAGTTCTTC. This rearrangement joins TRBV6-1 to TRBJ2-1; D might be TRBD1 (6 bases). Trimming removed 2 bases from V and 4 bases from J, with 12 bases in between. From germline, CDR1 is MNHNS and CDR2 SASEGT. The CDR3 runs 15 residues.

V gene TRBV6-5 combines with J gene TRBJ2-1; D may be TRBD2 (5 bases). V was pared by 5 bases and J by 5 bases, with 13 bases between. This CDR3 spans 14 amino acids. The germline CDR1 and CDR2 sequences are MNHEY and SVGAGI. CDR3 sequence (DNA): TGTGCCAGCAGTCCAATCCGGGATAACAATGAGCAGTTCTTC. Amino acid sequence: CASSPIRDNNEQFF.

This chain joins TRBV7-9 and TRBJ1-1; D gene ambiguous. CDR1 SEHNR and CDR2 FQNEAQ come from the germline V gene (reference sequence). CDR3 length: 13 amino acids. The V and J ends lost 5 bases and 5 bases respectively, with 12 bases between them. Written as DNA, the CDR3 is TGTGCCAGCAGCAAACAGAGTGTGACTGAAGCTTTCTTT. This translates into CASSKQSVTEAFF.

This clone was picked up a small number of times. The chain is built from TRBV5-4 and TRBJ1-1, with a weak D call TRBD1 (5 bases). The V end was cut by 5 bases, the J end by 2 bases, with 25 bases between. The CDR3 is made up of 18 amino acids. Germline V gives CDR1 SGHNT, CDR2 YYREEE (reference sequence). CDR3: CASSQGGRLGRTNTEAFF. CDR3 coding DNA: TGTGCCAGCAGTCAGGGCGGGAGACTGGGGAGGACAAACACTGAAGCTTTCTTT.

The chain carries TRBV7-8 and TRBJ2-5; D uncertain. The CDR3 is made up of 14 amino acids. Germline loops: CDR1 SGHVS, CDR2 FQNEAQ. Trimming took off 5 bases at V and 5 bases at J, with 15 bases between the two ends. CDR3 amino acids: CASSTRTLLETQYF. CDR3 coding DNA: TGTGCCAGCAGCACGCGGACCCTTCTTGAGACCCAGTACTTC. Filled out from reference TRBV7-8 and TRBJ2-5, the complete variable domain reads GAGVSQSPRYKVAKRGQDVALRCDPISGHVSLFWYQQALGQGPEFLTYFQNEAQLDKSGLPSDRFFAERPEGSVSTLKIQRTQQEDSAVYLCASSTRTLLETQYFGPGTRLLVL.

This chain links TRBV2 with TRBJ2-5, with 10 nucleotides matching TRBD2. V gave up 8 bases and J gave up 5 bases; unmatched junction bases: 11. The CDR3 has 15 amino acids. Germline CDR1 SNHLY, CDR2 FYNNEI. The CDR3 DNA reads TGTGCCAGCTCAATGAGCGGGAGGGCCGGGGAGACCCAGTACTTC. This translates into CASSMSGRAGETQYF.

The chain has TRBV7-2 and TRBJ1-2; 7 bases map to TRBD1. V was clipped by 2 bases and J by 6 bases; unmatched bases: 6. The CDR3 is 14 residues long. Germline CDR1 reads SGHTA; CDR2 reads FQGNSA. CDR3 in DNA: TGTGCCAGCAGCTTAATTTCAGGGGGTGATGGCTACACCTTC. Encoded protein: CASSLISGGDGYTF.

The CDR3 DNA reads TGCGCCAGCAGCCTGGGTTTCGAGGGAAAAACCGGGGAGCTGTTTTTT. Encoded protein: CASSLGFEGKTGELFF. The J gene is TRBJ2-2, the V gene TRBV5-1; tentative D call: TRBD2 (5 bases). Germline V gives CDR1 SGHRS, CDR2 YFSETQ. The CDR3 extends over 16 amino acids. Trimming pared 4 bases from V and 5 bases from J, leaving 18 bases between.